These T cell receptor beta chains were read from a single sample in a study of OX40 agonist ivuxolimab in advanced cancers. Using immunoSEQ multiplex PCR, the repertoire was profiled, and TCRdb retains in-frame clones only, with some absent. The sample comprises 50,000 to 65,000 clones, around 86% of which are singletons, and about 4.7% rests with the top ten. Sequences were derived from CD4+ or CD8+ T cells sorted from blood, sampled in a trial of the OX40 agonist ivuxolimab. These receptors all stem from an adult with an advanced solid tumor such as melanoma, head and neck, liver or kidney cancer. CDR3s include the opening cysteine and the closing phenylalanine or tryptophan. The order of the fields is D gene, CDR3 length, clone size, V gene, J gene, CDR3 DNA, CDR3 protein. D genes are given only for firm matches. Rows may omit the clone size; those that give it use once, few, many or a size class.

D gene: TRBD2
CDR3 length: 15
clone size: -
V gene: TRBV5-1
J gene: TRBJ2-1
CDR3 DNA: TGCGCCAGCAGCGCGGGACTAGCGGGGACCAATGAGCAGTTCTTC
CDR3 protein: CASSAGLAGTNEQFF

D gene: TRBD1
CDR3 length: 18
clone size: -
V gene: TRBV12-5
J gene: TRBJ2-6
CDR3 DNA: TGTGCTAGTGGTTTCCAACGGGGACAGCCCTCTGGGGCCAACGTCCTGACTTTC
CDR3 protein: CASGFQRGQPSGANVLTF

D gene: TRBD1
CDR3 length: 13
clone size: -
V gene: TRBV29-1
J gene: TRBJ1-1
CDR3 DNA: TGCAGCTTGGGGGACAGCCGGGGCACTGAAGCTTTCTTT
CDR3 protein: CSLGDSRGTEAFF

D gene: TRBD2
CDR3 length: 15
clone size: once
V gene: TRBV18
J gene: TRBJ2-7
CDR3 DNA: TGTGCCAGCTCACTCGGGACTAGCGGAACCTACGAGCAGTACTTC
CDR3 protein: CASSLGTSGTYEQYF

D gene: -
CDR3 length: 15
clone size: -
V gene: TRBV6-1
J gene: TRBJ2-5
CDR3 DNA: TGTGCCAGCACCGTTTCCCGAACAGGAAGGGAGACCCAGTACTTC
CDR3 protein: CASTVSRTGRETQYF

D gene: -
CDR3 length: 16
clone size: few
V gene: TRBV19
J gene: TRBJ1-3
CDR3 DNA: TGTGCCAGTATCCCCGATTGGACCGCCTCTGGAAACACCATATATTTT
CDR3 protein: CASIPDWTASGNTIYF

D gene: -
CDR3 length: 13
clone size: -
V gene: TRBV15
J gene: TRBJ2-5
CDR3 DNA: TGTGCCACCAGCAGAGGGGAGCCATTGTCCCAGTACTTC
CDR3 protein: CATSRGEPLSQYF

D gene: -
CDR3 length: 13
clone size: -
V gene: TRBV11-1
J gene: TRBJ1-2
CDR3 DNA: TGTGCCAGCAGCTTAGGATCTAACTATGGCTACACCTTC
CDR3 protein: CASSLGSNYGYTF

D gene: -
CDR3 length: 16
clone size: -
V gene: TRBV5-5
J gene: TRBJ1-1
CDR3 DNA: TGTGCCAGCAGCTTGGCCATACAGGGAACGAACACTGAAGCTTTCTTT
CDR3 protein: CASSLAIQGTNTEAFF

D gene: -
CDR3 length: 17
clone size: -
V gene: TRBV4-2
J gene: TRBJ2-1
CDR3 DNA: TGTGCCAGCAGCCAAGTGGGCAGGGGAAGGGGCTACAATGAGCAGTTCTTC
CDR3 protein: CASSQVGRGRGYNEQFF

D gene: -
CDR3 length: 13
clone size: -
V gene: TRBV7-2
J gene: TRBJ1-1
CDR3 DNA: TGTGCCAGCAGCAGGACCAGGGGAACTGAAGCTTTCTTT
CDR3 protein: CASSRTRGTEAFF

D gene: -
CDR3 length: 14
clone size: -
V gene: TRBV10-2
J gene: TRBJ2-5
CDR3 DNA: TGCGCCAGCAGTCTTCCAGGGGATTATGAGACCCAGTACTTC
CDR3 protein: CASSLPGDYETQYF

D gene: -
CDR3 length: 14
clone size: -
V gene: TRBV7-3
J gene: TRBJ2-7
CDR3 DNA: TGTGCCAGCAGCTTAAGGTCCCGGACCTACGAGCAGTACTTC
CDR3 protein: CASSLRSRTYEQYF

D gene: -
CDR3 length: 15
clone size: few
V gene: TRBV10-3
J gene: TRBJ2-7
CDR3 DNA: TGTGCCATCGCCGGGCACCAAGGAGGCGGCTACGAGCAGTACTTC
CDR3 protein: CAIAGHQGGGYEQYF

D gene: -
CDR3 length: 13
clone size: -
V gene: TRBV25-1
J gene: TRBJ2-1
CDR3 DNA: TGTGCCAGCAATCTAGCGACATACAATGAGCAGTTCTTC
CDR3 protein: CASNLATYNEQFF

D gene: -
CDR3 length: 13
clone size: once
V gene: TRBV10-3
J gene: TRBJ2-3
CDR3 DNA: TGTGCCCTCTCAGGAGCGCCCACAGATACGCAGTATTTT
CDR3 protein: CALSGAPTDTQYF

D gene: TRBD1
CDR3 length: 16
clone size: -
V gene: TRBV2
J gene: TRBJ2-2
CDR3 DNA: TGTGCCAGCAGGGTATATGGGACAGTCAACACCGGGGAGCTGTTTTTT
CDR3 protein: CASRVYGTVNTGELFF

D gene: -
CDR3 length: 9
clone size: -
V gene: TRBV29-1
J gene: TRBJ1-1
CDR3 DNA: TGCAGCGTTGGCAGAGAAGCTTTCTTT
CDR3 protein: CSVGREAFF

D gene: -
CDR3 length: 16
clone size: -
V gene: TRBV7-2
J gene: TRBJ1-5
CDR3 DNA: TGTGCCAGCAGCTTAGGGGGGGATTGGCGCAATCAGCCCCAGCATTTT
CDR3 protein: CASSLGGDWRNQPQHF

D gene: TRBD1
CDR3 length: 16
clone size: -
V gene: TRBV18
J gene: TRBJ2-2
CDR3 DNA: TGTGCCAGCTCACCACCTGACAGGGTGAGAACCGGGGAGCTGTTTTTT
CDR3 protein: CASSPPDRVRTGELFF

D gene: TRBD2
CDR3 length: 17
clone size: -
V gene: TRBV7-9
J gene: TRBJ2-3
CDR3 DNA: TGTGCCAGCAGCCCTAGGGGTTGGACTAGCGACACAGATACGCAGTATTTT
CDR3 protein: CASSPRGWTSDTDTQYF

D gene: -
CDR3 length: 13
clone size: -
V gene: TRBV28
J gene: TRBJ1-4
CDR3 DNA: TGTGCCAGCAGCAGGAGTTCGCAAGAAAAACTGTTTTTT
CDR3 protein: CASSRSSQEKLFF